The T cell receptor (beta chain) under discussion was sequenced for a study of cytomegalovirus exposure and HLA in healthy donors. Study outcomes and limitations: The likely origin of a cluster of highly shared sequence variants was a sequencing artifact. As confirmed in vitro, a few CMV-associated chains were specific for CMV antigens. The presence/absence work took it that sequencing depth was about the same across donors. A later analysis showed TCR association rates differing by HLA locus, peaking at DRB1 and lowest at HLA-C.

Of note for this clone: Antigen: not known.

The PCR ran on 60 Vbeta and 13 Jbeta primers. Generated by immunoSEQ multiplex PCR, the TCRdb table keeps only in-frame clones and is missing some. The table has about 110,000 clones, roughly 80% seen once; the top ten hold more than 0.2%. The CDR3 has 11 amino acids. Germline V lookup: CDR1 SQVTM, CDR2 ANQGSEA. The junction had 6 bases not matched to a gene; V was cut back by 7 bases and J by 6 bases. Sequencing input: PBMCs. This receptor was obtained from a man aged 50-60 years in good health and CMV-seronegative. This chain connects TRBV29-1 to TRBJ2-7, with 7 bases identical to TRBD2. DNA of the CDR3: TGCAGCGCGGAGGGCGGGGGCGAGCAGTACTTC. It specifies CSAEGGGEQYF.